This entry lists 19 T cell receptor beta chains sequenced from one sample in a study of blood T cells in healthy people across ages. A J-beta primer mix and a sample-barcoded 5' primer were used in a second PCR of roughly 6 to 12 cycles. TCRdb processed the 5' RACE reads anew with MiXCR; each CDR3 protein has one entry. The sample yields under 800,000 distinct CDR3 sequences, about 40% seen once. Material: blood. These receptors originate from a woman aged 60 to 75 in good health.

Concerning this clonotype: One end of the junction does not line up with germline, which may come from a read error. The chain has TRBV24-1 and TRBJ2-3; 7 bases are shared with TRBD1. Germline V gene sequence: CDR1 KGHDR, CDR2 SFDVKD. CDR3 size: 16 residues. The CDR3 DNA reads as TGTGCCACCAGTGACGCCCAGGGGGTTCGAGCAGATACGCGGTATTTT. Protein: CATSDAQGVRADTRYF.

This clonotype occurred a few times. The chain links TRBV7-2 to TRBJ2-1; 8 bases map to TRBD2. The CDR3 spans 11 residues. Per the germline V gene, CDR1 is SGHTA and CDR2 is FQGNSA. V was pared by 5 bases and J by 14 bases, with 5 bases of the junction left unmatched. CDR3 in DNA: TGTGCCAGCAGCCCCGGGACTAGAAAGTTCTTC. Translating gives CASSPGTRKFF.

This clonotype has ten or more counts. The V gene is TRBV12-3 or TRBV12-4, the J gene TRBJ2-1; D uncertain. There are 12 residues in the CDR3. The germline V and J ends were trimmed by 5 bases and 14 bases, with 16 bases remaining between them. CDR3 nucleotides: TGTGCCAGCAGTCCCCGGGCAGGATCTAAGTTCTTC. Its translation: CASSPRAGSKFF.

Turning to this clonotype: A single base separates this from a much larger clone, so it may be a read error. The rearrangement joins TRBV25-1 to TRBJ2-1, with a possible D match to TRBD2 (5 bases). The CDR3 is made up of 14 amino acids. The germline CDR1 and CDR2 sequences are MGHDK and SYGVNS. Trimming removed 3 bases from V and 0 bases from J, with 6 bases in between. CDR3 coding DNA: TGTGCCAGCAGTGAGGGGAGCTCCTACAATGAGCAGTTCTTC. Its translation is CASSEGSSYNEQFF.

This clonotype was observed a few times. This chain links TRBV20-1 with TRBJ2-3; 8 positions match TRBD2. CDR3 length: 15 amino acids. Germline V CDR1 and CDR2: DFQATT, SNEGSKA (reference sequence). V dropped 5 bases and J dropped 7; count of bases not matched to a gene: 14. The CDR3 loop is CSAPRAERGTYTQYF. CDR3 DNA: TGCAGTGCTCCTCGGGCGGAGCGGGGGACATATACGCAGTATTTT.

The gene calls are TRBV20-1 and TRBJ2-1; D remains ambiguous. The germline V gene has CDR1 DFQATT and CDR2 SNEGSKA (reference sequence). Trimming stripped 7 bases from V and 8 bases from J, with 12 bases between. The CDR3 has 11 amino acids. CDR3 loop: CSVTRLDEQFF. As DNA, the CDR3 is TGCAGTGTCACGAGGTTGGATGAGCAGTTCTTC.

This clonotype was seen more than once but under ten times. The chain recombines TRBV12-3 or TRBV12-4 with TRBJ2-7; TRBD2 aligns across 8 bases. This CDR3 is built from 12 residues. V gave up 6 bases and J gave up 3 bases; unmatched junction bases: 1. The CDR3 loop reads CASSREGYEQYF. The CDR3 DNA sequence: TGTGCCAGCAGCCGGGAGGGCTACGAGCAGTACTTC.

The chain employs TRBV11-2 and TRBJ2-3, with 7 bases identical to TRBD2. The J segment lost 1 base and the V segment lost 5 bases, leaving 6 bases of the junction unmatched. The CDR3 covers 15 residues. The germline gives CDR1 SGHAT, CDR2 FQNNGV. CDR3 residues: CASSNLGGGTDTQYF. The CDR3 nucleotides read TGTGCCAGCAGCAACCTGGGGGGGGGCACAGATACGCAGTATTTT.

The chain uses TRBV7-9 and TRBJ2-2; D is unclear. V lost 1 base to trimming and J lost 3 bases, with 6 bases between them. CDR3 size: 14 residues. Germline loops: CDR1 SEHNR, CDR2 FQNEAQ (reference sequence). CDR3 sequence: CASSLELDTGELFF. CDR3 coding DNA: TGTGCCAGCAGCTTAGAACTTGACACCGGGGAGCTGTTTTTT. Based on the CDR3 plus reference TRBV7-9 and TRBJ2-2, the full variable domain is DTGVSQNPRHKITKRGQNVTFRCDPISEHNRLYWYRQTLGQGPEFLTYFQNEAQLEKSRLLSDRFSAERPKGSFSTLEIQRTEQGDSAMYLCASSLELDTGELFFGEGSRLTVL.

The V call is TRBV6-5, the J call TRBJ1-2, with D unresolved. V was cut by 0 bases and J by 0 bases, with 17 bases left in between. The CDR3 is 18 residues long. Germline V gene lookup returns CDR1 MNHEY and CDR2 SVGAGI. In DNA form, the CDR3 reads TGTGCCAGCAGTTACTCGACGCCTGGAATAGCCACTAACTATGGCTACACCTTC. Translated: CASSYSTPGIATNYGYTF.

The rearrangement joins TRBV7-9 to TRBJ2-4, with 7 bases lining up with TRBD1. Germline CDR1 is SEHNR and CDR2 is FQNEAQ (reference sequence). The CDR3 has 15 residues. Trimming removed 5 bases from V and 13 bases from J; junction bases left unmatched: 17. In DNA form, the CDR3 reads TGTGCCAGCAGCCTAATAACAGGGGCCTCCTACAAGCAGTACTTC. As protein: CASSLITGASYKQYF.

This clonotype appeared a few times. The rearrangement uses TRBV20-1 and TRBJ2-1; D is possibly TRBD1 or TRBD2 (5 bases each). V lost 3 bases and J 3 bases, leaving 18 bases between the germline ends. The CDR3 has 16 residues. Germline values: CDR1 DFQATT, CDR2 SNEGSKA (reference sequence). The CDR3 coding sequence is TGCAGTGCTAGTAACAGAGACGGGACGCGCTACAATGAGCAGTTCTTC. Its protein product is CSASNRDGTRYNEQFF.

CDR3 nucleotides: TGTGCCAGCAGCCCACAGGACTTCTATGGCTACACCTTC. It translates to CASSPQDFYGYTF. V and J are TRBV9 and TRBJ1-2, with D maybe TRBD1 (5 bases). Germline V gene lookup returns CDR1 SGDLS and CDR2 YYNGEE. Trimming took off 4 bases at V and 4 bases at J, with 11 bases between the two ends. CDR3 length: 13 amino acids.

V and J are TRBV12-3 or TRBV12-4 and TRBJ1-5; 9 bases line up with TRBD1. J lost 2 bases, V lost 3 bases, and 5 bases had no gene match. The CDR3 has 16 residues. The CDR3 sequence: CASSLGTGYGNQPQHF. The CDR3 DNA reads TGTGCCAGCAGTTTGGGGACAGGGTACGGCAATCAGCCCCAGCATTTT.

This clonotype was counted many times. The chain couples TRBV10-3 to TRBJ2-3, with D hard to call. The CDR3 runs to 15 residues. V gave up 2 bases and J gave up 0 bases, with 9 bases separating them. CDR1 and CDR2 (germline): ENHRY, SYGVKD. The CDR3 reads CAISENGVSTDTQYF. The CDR3 DNA reads as TGTGCCATCAGTGAGAATGGGGTTAGCACAGATACGCAGTATTTT.

This clonotype was seen more than once but under ten times. The chain recombines TRBV28 with TRBJ2-1; 8 nucleotides agree with TRBD1. The V segment lost 8 bases and the J segment 5 bases; nucleotides outside the gene matches: 5. The CDR3 consists of 13 residues. Germline-derived CDR1 and CDR2 are MDHEN and SYDVKM. CDR3 protein: CASDQGANNEQFF. The CDR3 DNA follows: TGTGCCAGCGACCAGGGGGCAAACAATGAGCAGTTCTTC.

The J gene is TRBJ2-5, the V gene TRBV6-2 or TRBV6-3, with a tentative D call TRBD2 (5 bases). The assigned J gene may be wrong: the sequence end matches TRBJ2-7 better. The CDR3 loop spans 15 amino acids. Per the germline V gene, CDR1 is MNHEY and CDR2 is SVGEGT. The CDR3 loop reads CASSSQKLVVGEQYF. Here the CDR3 DNA reads TGTGCCAGCAGTTCACAGAAACTAGTGGTGGGCGAGCAGTACTTC.

This clonotype turned up a few times. The chain has TRBV20-1 and TRBJ2-1, with D maybe TRBD2 (6 bases). The V end lost 3 bases, the J end lost 8 bases, and 11 bases lay between the germline ends. The CDR3 runs 12 residues. Germline values: CDR1 DFQATT, CDR2 SNEGSKA (reference sequence). DNA for the CDR3: TGCAGTGCTAGTTTTTCGGGGGATGAGCAGTTCTTC. Translation: CSASFSGDEQFF.

This clonotype was seen only a few times. The chain couples TRBV12-3 or TRBV12-4 to TRBJ1-1; TRBD1 matches at 9 bases. This CDR3 region has 13 residues. J gave up 4 bases and V 9 bases, and 6 bases lay outside the gene matches. CDR3 in DNA: TGTGCCAGTAGGGACAGGGAGACCACTGAAGCTTTCTTT. Its translation: CASRDRETTEAFF.